This entry lists 29 T cell receptor beta chains sequenced from one sample in a study of T cell changes during pregnancy in multiple sclerosis. Data came from immunoSEQ multiplex PCR; TCRdb stores just in-frame clones and leaves some out. The top ten clones hold approximately 5.1% of a sample with under 40,000 clones, 90% of them seen once. Specimen: peripheral blood, collected in the third trimester of pregnancy. The receptors come from a female donor in good health, enrolled as a control in a pregnancy study.

The chain links TRBV10-3 to TRBJ1-5, with D uncertain. CDR1 is ENHRY and CDR2 is SYGVKD in the germline V gene. The V end lost 3 bases, the J end lost 2 bases, and 5 bases lay between the germline ends. The CDR3 extends over 13 amino acids. For the CDR3, the DNA is TGTGCCATCAGTGACCCGGGCAATCAGCCCCAGCATTTT. Amino acid sequence: CAISDPGNQPQHF.

This clone came up a few times. The chain combines TRBV6-5 with TRBJ2-7; D unresolved. The CDR3 consists of 15 residues. Germline V gene data show CDR1 as MNHEY and CDR2 as SVGAGI. Trimming left V 5 bases short and J 3 bases short, with 17 bases between. The CDR3 is CASSKTFLGFYEQYF. The CDR3 DNA reads TGTGCCAGCAGTAAAACATTTTTGGGCTTCTACGAGCAGTACTTC.

This chain's CDR3 is CASSLGGYGGQPQHF. DNA of the CDR3: TGTGCCAGCAGCTTGGGGGGTTACGGCGGTCAGCCCCAGCATTTT. The rearrangement uses TRBV11-2 and TRBJ1-5; maybe TRBD1 (5 bases). This CDR3 has 15 residues. In germline, CDR1 is SGHAT, CDR2 FQNNGV. V was cut by 3 bases and J by 6 bases, with 15 bases left in between. The full variable domain, its missing parts supplied by reference TRBV11-2 and TRBJ1-5, is EAGVAQSPRYKIIEKRQSVAFWCNPISGHATLYWYQQILGQGPKLLIQFQNNGVVDDSQLPKDRFSAERLKGVDSTLKIQPAKLEDSAVYLCASSLGGYGGQPQHFGDGTRLSIL.

This clone has just one count. This chain joins TRBV30 and TRBJ1-1; TRBD1 matches 12 bases. The CDR3 is 14 residues long. Germline values: CDR1 GTSNPN, CDR2 SVGIG (reference sequence). Here the CDR3 reads CVTGTGGLNTEAFF. Here the CDR3 DNA reads TGTGTAACCGGGACAGGGGGCTTGAACACTGAAGCTTTCTTT.

This clone was detected once. This chain joins TRBV6-5 and TRBJ2-2; 7 nucleotides line up with TRBD1. This CDR3 comprises 15 residues. The germline V gene has CDR1 MNHEY and CDR2 SVGAGI. V shed 5 bases and J 1 base; nucleotides not matched to a gene: 4. The CDR3 spells CASSRRDRNTGELFF. CDR3 bases: TGTGCCAGCAGTCGCCGGGACAGGAACACCGGGGAGCTGTTTTTT.

The J gene is TRBJ1-5, the V gene TRBV27; D perhaps matches TRBD1 (6 bases). The length of the CDR3 is 16 residues. Looked up from germline, CDR1 is MNHEY and CDR2 is SMNVEV (reference sequence). V lost 3 bases and J 1 base, leaving 13 bases between the germline ends. The CDR3: CASSFSGGASNQPQHF. The CDR3 DNA reads as TGTGCCAGCAGTTTTTCCGGGGGGGCGAGCAATCAGCCCCAGCATTTT.

This clone was observed a few times. This chain uses TRBV7-3 with TRBJ2-5; the match to TRBD2 covers 9 bases. V was clipped by 8 bases and J by 5 bases; unmatched bases: 12. Per the germline V gene, CDR1 is SGHTA and CDR2 is FQGTGA. This CDR3 is built from 15 residues. CDR3 amino acids: CASSRSGSAGETQYF. The CDR3 coding sequence is TGTGCCAGCTCCCGTAGCGGGAGTGCGGGGGAGACCCAGTACTTC.

CDR3 bases: TGTGCCAGCAGCGAGAGGACAGCCACTGAAGCTTTCTTT. Its translation is CASSERTATEAFF. The rearrangement joins TRBV9 to TRBJ1-1, with D perhaps matching TRBD1 (6 bases). The CDR3 sequence is 13 residues long. Germline CDR1 and CDR2: SGDLS and YYNGEE. V gave up 3 bases and J gave up 4 bases, with 10 bases separating them.

V gene TRBV4-1 combines with J gene TRBJ2-7; 14 bases agree with TRBD2. Germline V gene lookup returns CDR1 MGHRA and CDR2 YSYEKL. The CDR3 sequence is 18 residues long. J was trimmed by 0 bases and V by 8 bases; bases with no gene match: 12. CDR3 nucleotides: TGCGCCAGCTCTAACCCGGGACTAGCGGGAGATTCCTCCTACGAGCAGTACTTC. Translated, it gives CASSNPGLAGDSSYEQYF.

The chain is built from TRBV5-4 and TRBJ1-2, with 7 positions matching TRBD1. The J segment lost 5 bases and the V segment lost 6 bases, leaving 19 bases of the junction unmatched. CDR3 length equals 17 residues. Germline-derived CDR1 and CDR2 are SGHNT and YYREEE (reference sequence). In DNA, the CDR3 is TGTGCCAGCACCGACAAACAGGCCACAGGGGCACTTTATGGCTACACCTTC. It translates to CASTDKQATGALYGYTF. Supplemented by reference TRBV5-4 and TRBJ1-2, the full variable domain reads ETGVTQSPTHLIKTRGQQVTLRCSSQSGHNTVSWYQQALGQGPQFIFQYYREEENGRGNFPPRFSGLQFPNYSSELNVNALELDDSALYLCASTDKQATGALYGYTFGSGTRLTVV.

The chain employs TRBV10-2 and TRBJ1-5; TRBD1 is a possible D gene (6 bases). Trimming left V 6 bases short and J 1 base short, with 13 bases between. This CDR3 spans 15 amino acids. Germline CDR1 WSHSY, CDR2 SAAADI. CDR3 in amino acids: CASSTGFSSNQPQHF. The CDR3 DNA reads TGCGCCAGCAGCACAGGGTTTTCAAGCAATCAGCCCCAGCATTTT.

CDR3 in amino acids: CASSMTPPGAGGTDTQYF. CDR3 sequence (DNA): TGTGCCAGTAGTATGACCCCGCCGGGAGCGGGGGGCACAGATACGCAGTATTTT. V is TRBV19 and J is TRBJ2-3, with 8 positions matching TRBD2. Germline loops: CDR1 LNHDA, CDR2 SQIVND (reference sequence). The J segment lost 1 base and the V segment lost 3 bases, leaving 12 bases of the junction unmatched. The CDR3 is made up of 18 amino acids.

This chain connects TRBV19 to TRBJ1-1; TRBD1 matches at 7 bases. In germline, CDR1 is LNHDA, CDR2 SQIVND (reference sequence). Germline trimming cut 4 bases from V and 4 bases from J; bases unmatched to any gene: 12. CDR3 length: 16 residues. CDR3 DNA sequence: TGTGCCAGTAGTACCGACAGGGCCCCTAAGGGCACTGAAGCTTTCTTT. Amino acid sequence: CASSTDRAPKGTEAFF.

V gene TRBV7-9 combines with J gene TRBJ1-2; the D gene is possibly TRBD1 (6 bases). This CDR3 region has 15 residues. CDR1 is SEHNR, CDR2 FQNEAQ, per germline (reference sequence). V was shortened by 3 bases and J by 2 bases, with 13 bases between the two germline ends. The CDR3 region is CASSLASTGNYGYTF. The CDR3 nucleotides are TGTGCCAGCAGCTTGGCCTCGACAGGAAACTATGGCTACACCTTC.

This sequence joins TRBV27 and TRBJ1-5; 8 bases are shared with TRBD1. Germline CDR1 and CDR2: MNHEY and SMNVEV (reference sequence). V dropped 6 bases and J dropped 1; count of bases not matched to a gene: 11. The CDR3 covers 17 residues. The CDR3, as DNA: TGTGCCAGCAGCCGAGCCCTGGACAGGGCAAGCAATCAGCCCCAGCATTTT. This sequence encodes CASSRALDRASNQPQHF.

This clone showed up just once. A read error may account for a junction end that differs from germline. The gene calls are TRBV28 and TRBJ2-1; 7 bases are a match to TRBD2. This CDR3 is 12 amino acids long. Germline assignment: CDR1 MDHEN and CDR2 SYDVKM. The CDR3 DNA reads as TGTGCCAGCATAACGGACGGGGGGAGCGCAATCTTC. Protein: CASITDGGSAIF.

The V gene is TRBV28, the J gene TRBJ1-5; D ambiguous. The CDR3 is 15 amino acids. Germline CDR1 MDHEN, CDR2 SYDVKM. Between the trimmed V and J ends, which lost 5 bases and 9 bases, there was a span of 20 bases. CDR3 amino acids: CASSPHKGGKVPQHF. As DNA, the CDR3 is TGTGCCAGCAGTCCCCATAAGGGCGGGAAGGTGCCCCAGCATTTT.

The chain couples TRBV19 to TRBJ2-7; D ambiguous. Germline assignment: CDR1 LNHDA and CDR2 SQIVND (reference sequence). CDR3 size: 15 residues. V lost 3 bases and J lost 6, with 18 bases in between. CDR3 nucleotides: TGTGCCAGTAGTATCTCCCTGACTTCTGGCCTCGAGCAGTACTTC. Translating gives CASSISLTSGLEQYF.

Of note for this clone: The same CDR3 arises from other DNA sequences in this sample as well. The rearrangement joins TRBV11-3 to TRBJ1-3, with D perhaps TRBD1 (6 bases). CDR1 and CDR2 from the germline V gene are SGHNT and YENEEA. The CDR3 is 15 amino acids. The V gene lost 5 bases and the J gene lost 2 bases, with 13 bases spanning the gap. CDR3 in DNA: TGTGCCAGCAGCCCGGGCCAGGGGCCTGGAAACACCATATATTTT. This translates into CASSPGQGPGNTIYF. The full variable domain, rest sourced from reference TRBV11-3 and TRBJ1-3, is EAGVVQSPRYKIIEKKQPVAFWCNPISGHNTLYWYLQNLGQGPELLIRYENEEAVDDSQLPKDRFSAERLKGVDSTLKIQPAELGDSAVYLCASSPGQGPGNTIYFGEGSWLTVV.

This chain links TRBV28 with TRBJ1-1; the match to TRBD1 covers 7 bases. The ends lost 6 bases at V and 1 base at J; junction bases unmatched: 2. The CDR3 covers 13 residues. Germline CDR1 MDHEN, CDR2 SYDVKM. The CDR3: CASRPGGNTEAFF. The CDR3 DNA sequence: TGTGCCAGCAGACCAGGGGGGAACACTGAAGCTTTCTTT.

The rearrangement joins TRBV4-1 to TRBJ2-2; TRBD2 might be the D (6 bases). Trimming pared 5 bases from V and 1 base from J, leaving 17 bases between. Germline V lookup: CDR1 MGHRA, CDR2 YSYEKL. CDR3 length: 17 amino acids. The CDR3, as DNA: TGCGCCAGCAGCGGACCTTCATGGGGGGAGAACACCGGGGAGCTGTTTTTT. Translating it yields CASSGPSWGENTGELFF.

The chain joins TRBV28 to TRBJ1-1, with TRBD1 as a possible D gene (6 bases). The CDR3 contains 13 residues. Per germline, CDR1 MDHEN and CDR2 SYDVKM. The V end lost 3 bases, the J end lost 4 bases, and 9 bases lay between the germline ends. Here the CDR3 reads CASSFLGGTEAFF. The CDR3 nucleotides read TGTGCCAGCAGTTTTCTAGGGGGCACTGAAGCTTTCTTT.

The chain uses TRBV4-2 and TRBJ2-1; weak D call: TRBD1 (7 bases). Germline V gives CDR1 LGHNA, CDR2 YNFKEQ. The CDR3 runs 15 residues. V was clipped by 4 bases and J by 8 bases, with 18 bases between them. CDR3 in amino acids: CASSLMTGRIDEQFF. CDR3 sequence (DNA): TGTGCCAGCAGCCTGATGACAGGGAGGATAGATGAGCAGTTCTTC.

The rearrangement links TRBV4-1 to TRBJ2-3; 10 positions match TRBD2. V shed 10 bases and J 2 bases; nucleotides not matched to a gene: 15. Per the germline V gene, CDR1 is MGHRA and CDR2 is YSYEKL. This CDR3 spans 17 amino acids. The CDR3: CANMYGSGRASTDTQYF. The CDR3 DNA follows: TGCGCCAACATGTATGGGAGCGGGAGGGCCTCCACAGATACGCAGTATTTT.

The chain combines TRBV27 with TRBJ1-4; D is unresolved. Germline V gene data show CDR1 as MNHEY and CDR2 as SMNVEV (reference sequence). CDR3 size: 18 residues. V was clipped by 6 bases and J by 0 bases, with 20 bases between them. CDR3 nucleotides: TGTGCCAGCAGGACTTTTATAGGCAGGACTGCAACTAATGAAAAACTGTTTTTT. It translates to CASRTFIGRTATNEKLFF.

The chain couples TRBV7-3 to TRBJ2-7; D may be TRBD2 (6 bases). CDR1 and CDR2 (germline): SGHTA, FQGTGA. This CDR3 comprises 13 residues. With 4 bases removed from V and 6 bases from J, the gap between germline ends came to 13 bases. DNA for the CDR3: TGTGCCAGCAGCTACGGGAGTCGGGCCGAGCAGTACTTC. Protein product: CASSYGSRAEQYF.

This chain joins TRBV21-1 and TRBJ2-7; TRBD1, the table's D call, lacks a check against the DNA. TRBV21-1 is a pseudogene locus. The CDR3 covers 14 residues. The CDR3 loop is CASFRTGDPYEQYF. CDR3 in DNA: TGTGCCAGTTTCCGGACAGGGGACCCCTACGAGCAGTACTTC.

This sequence joins TRBV4-2 and TRBJ1-2; the match to TRBD1 covers 11 bases. The V gene's germline CDR1 is LGHNA and CDR2 YNFKEQ. V dropped 2 bases and J dropped 8; count of bases not matched to a gene: 7. The CDR3 consists of 15 residues. The CDR3 nucleotides read TGTGCCAGCAGCCAACACGGACAGGGGGCAGGGGGCTACACCTTC. Its translation: CASSQHGQGAGGYTF.

V gene TRBV15 combines with J gene TRBJ1-3, with D unresolved. V lost 0 bases and J lost 0, with 6 bases in between. The V gene's germline CDR1 is LNHNV and CDR2 YYDKDF (reference sequence). The CDR3 length is 15 residues. Written as DNA, the CDR3 is TGTGCCACCAGCAGAGATAGCAGCTCTGGAAACACCATATATTTT. Translating it yields CATSRDSSSGNTIYF.